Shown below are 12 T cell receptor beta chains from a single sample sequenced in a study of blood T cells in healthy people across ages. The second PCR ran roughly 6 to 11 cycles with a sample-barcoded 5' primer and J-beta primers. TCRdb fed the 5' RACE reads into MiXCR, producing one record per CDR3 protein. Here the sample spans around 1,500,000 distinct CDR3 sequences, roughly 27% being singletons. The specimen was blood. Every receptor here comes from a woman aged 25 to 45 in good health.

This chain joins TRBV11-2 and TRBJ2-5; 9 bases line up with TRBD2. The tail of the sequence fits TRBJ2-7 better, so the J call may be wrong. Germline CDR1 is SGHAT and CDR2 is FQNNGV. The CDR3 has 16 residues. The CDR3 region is CASSSVRPSGIGEQYF. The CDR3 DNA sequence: TGTGCCAGCAGCTCGGTGAGGCCTAGCGGGATTGGCGAGCAGTACTTC.

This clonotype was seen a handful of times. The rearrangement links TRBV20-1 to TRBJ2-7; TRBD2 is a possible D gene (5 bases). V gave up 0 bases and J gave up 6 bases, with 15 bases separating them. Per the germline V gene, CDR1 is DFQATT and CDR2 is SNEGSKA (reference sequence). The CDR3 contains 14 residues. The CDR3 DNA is TGCAGTGCTAGAGATCATCGAGGGTCTAGCGAGCAGTACTTC. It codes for CSARDHRGSSEQYF.

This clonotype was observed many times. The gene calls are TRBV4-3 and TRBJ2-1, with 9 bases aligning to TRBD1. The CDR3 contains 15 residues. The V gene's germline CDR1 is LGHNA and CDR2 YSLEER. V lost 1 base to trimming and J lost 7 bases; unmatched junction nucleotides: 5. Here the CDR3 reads CASSQVGQGSNEQFF. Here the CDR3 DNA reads TGCGCCAGCAGCCAAGTAGGACAGGGGAGTAATGAGCAGTTCTTC.

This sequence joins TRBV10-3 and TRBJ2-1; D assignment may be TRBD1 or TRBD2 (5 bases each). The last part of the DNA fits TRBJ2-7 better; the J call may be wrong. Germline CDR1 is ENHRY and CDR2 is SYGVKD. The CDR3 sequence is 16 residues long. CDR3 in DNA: TGTGCCATCCGGGGCGCTAGTAGGAGCTCCTACAATGAGCAGTACTTC. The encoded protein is CAIRGASRSSYNEQYF.

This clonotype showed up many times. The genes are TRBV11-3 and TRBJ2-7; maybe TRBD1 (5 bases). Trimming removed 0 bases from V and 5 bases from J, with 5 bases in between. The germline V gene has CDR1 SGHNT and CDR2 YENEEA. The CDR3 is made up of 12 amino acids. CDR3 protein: CASSLDRDEQYF. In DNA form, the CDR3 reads TGTGCCAGCAGCTTAGACAGGGACGAGCAGTACTTC.

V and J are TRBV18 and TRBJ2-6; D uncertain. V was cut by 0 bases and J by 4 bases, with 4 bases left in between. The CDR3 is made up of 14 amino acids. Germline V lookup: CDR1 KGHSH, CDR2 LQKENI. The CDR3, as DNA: TGTGCCAGCTCACCACCGGAAGGGGCCAACGTCCTGACTTTC. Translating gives CASSPPEGANVLTF.

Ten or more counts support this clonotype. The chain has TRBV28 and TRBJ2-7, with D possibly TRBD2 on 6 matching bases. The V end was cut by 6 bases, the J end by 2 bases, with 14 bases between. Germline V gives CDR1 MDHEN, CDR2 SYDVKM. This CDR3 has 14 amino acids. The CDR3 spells CASSQGLATYEQYF. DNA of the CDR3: TGTGCCAGCAGCCAGGGACTTGCAACCTACGAGCAGTACTTC.

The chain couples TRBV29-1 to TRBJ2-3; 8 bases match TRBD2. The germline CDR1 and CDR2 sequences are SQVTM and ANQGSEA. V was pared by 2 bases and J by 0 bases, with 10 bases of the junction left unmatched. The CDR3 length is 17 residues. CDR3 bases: TGCAGCGTTGAATTACTTAGCGGGATATCTAGCACAGATACGCAGTATTTT. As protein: CSVELLSGISSTDTQYF.

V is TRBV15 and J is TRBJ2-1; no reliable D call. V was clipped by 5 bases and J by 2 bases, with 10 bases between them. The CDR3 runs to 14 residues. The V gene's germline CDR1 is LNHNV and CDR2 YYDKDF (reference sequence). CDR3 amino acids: CATSGRVAYNEQFF. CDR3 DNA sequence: TGTGCCACCAGCGGTAGAGTAGCCTACAATGAGCAGTTCTTC.

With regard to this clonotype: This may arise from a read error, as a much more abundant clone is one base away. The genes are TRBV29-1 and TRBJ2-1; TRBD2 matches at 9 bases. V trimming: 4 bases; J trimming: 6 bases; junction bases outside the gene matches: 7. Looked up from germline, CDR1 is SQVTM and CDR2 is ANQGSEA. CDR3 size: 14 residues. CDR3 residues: CSVGGGGAFNEQFF. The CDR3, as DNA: TGCAGCGTTGGGGGCGGGGGGGCCTTCAATGAGCAGTTCTTC.

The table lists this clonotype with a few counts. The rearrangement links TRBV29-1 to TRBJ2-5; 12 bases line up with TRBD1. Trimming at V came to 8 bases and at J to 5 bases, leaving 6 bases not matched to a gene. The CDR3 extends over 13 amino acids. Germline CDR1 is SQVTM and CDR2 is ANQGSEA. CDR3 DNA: TGCAGCACCAGTGGGACAGGGGGCGAGACCCAGTACTTC. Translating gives CSTSGTGGETQYF.

The CDR3 DNA is TGTGCCATCAGTGAGCGGGAAGCGGGAAGGTACGAGCAGTACTTC. Its translation: CAISEREAGRYEQYF. The V and J genes are TRBV10-3 and TRBJ2-7; 7 nucleotides agree with TRBD2. The CDR3 is 15 residues long. Germline V CDR1 and CDR2: ENHRY, SYGVKD. The V and J ends lost 2 bases and 4 bases, in that order; junction bases with no gene match: 8.